This TCR beta chain is from a study of cytotoxic CD8 clonotypes in ibrutinib-treated CLL. Overall study: With a range of 6 to 36, the median treatment time before response samples were taken was approximately 12 months.

On this clone: Its specificity is not known.

For TCR beta libraries, roughly 1.9 micrograms of genomic DNA were obtained from cryopreserved PBMCs. With 1 base removed from V and 4 bases from J, the gap between germline ends came to 12 bases. This CDR3 region has 15 residues. CDR1 and CDR2 (germline): SGHKS, YYEKEE (reference sequence). Profiled with immunoSEQ multiplex PCR; TCRdb holds only in-frame clones, not every one. The sample lists under 200,000 clones; roughly 80% were seen once. Study-wide results and limits: Sampling times differed between sustained-remission and progressing patients. Pretreatment clonality was elevated relative to age-matched healthy donors and paralleled circulating CD8+ T-cell counts.

The J gene is TRBJ2-1, the V gene TRBV5-5; the D gene is possibly TRBD1 (5 bases). Here the sequenced sample was PBMCs, taken after 24 months of ibrutinib treatment. The sequence came from a human donor with chronic lymphocytic leukemia. The CDR3 DNA follows: TGTGCCAGCAGCTTGTCAGGGTCGGAGTACAATGAGCAGTTCTTC. Residues: CASSLSGSEYNEQFF.